A single sample gave rise to the 27 T cell receptor beta chains below, sequenced in a study of response to subunit inactivated influenza vaccine. MiXCR was run by TCRdb on the RT-PCR reads, yielding one entry per CDR3 protein. The sample has approximately 700,000 distinct CDR3 sequences, 11% to 15% seen once; the top ten hold around 6.5%. The sample consisted of PBMCs from blood, taken around two weeks before vaccination. The receptor source for this set is a man in his fifties or sixties who received an inactivated influenza vaccine.

As concerns this clonotype: Relative to the germline gene, one junction end is altered; a read error may explain this. The chain's CDR3 is CSTNLAGSYDEQFF. CDR3 DNA sequence: TGCAGTACCAACCTAGCGGGATCCTACGATGAGCAGTTCTTC. The rearrangement links TRBV20-1 to TRBJ2-1; 9 nucleotides line up with TRBD2. The CDR3 has 14 residues. Looked up from germline, CDR1 is DFQATT and CDR2 is SNEGSKA (reference sequence).

V usage is TRBV10-3 and J usage is TRBJ2-6; TRBD2 agrees at 7 bases. The CDR3 sequence is 16 residues long. Germline-derived CDR1 and CDR2 are ENHRY and SYGVKD. V lost 3 bases to trimming and J lost 4 bases; unmatched junction nucleotides: 6. CDR3 coding DNA: TGTGCCATCAGTGACTGGGGGGGTTCCGGGGCCAACGTCCTGACTTTC. Encoded protein: CAISDWGGSGANVLTF.

This clonotype was recorded a few times. J is TRBJ1-4 and V is TRBV12-3 or TRBV12-4; tentative D call: TRBD1 (6 bases). The CDR3 consists of 14 residues. V was shortened by 7 bases and J by 5 bases, with 14 bases between the two germline ends. The CDR3 region has the DNA TGTGCCAGCACCGCCGGACAGCTAAATGAAAAACTGTTTTTT. Its protein is CASTAGQLNEKLFF.

This clonotype was counted between two and nine times. The chain couples TRBV7-9 to TRBJ2-6, with 8 bases matching TRBD2. The CDR3 covers 16 residues. Trimming at V came to 5 bases and at J to 0 bases, leaving 3 bases not matched to a gene. The V gene's germline CDR1 is SEHNR and CDR2 FQNEAQ (reference sequence). The DNA for the CDR3 is TGTGCCAGCAGCCCCCGGGGGGGCTCTGGGGCCAACGTCCTGACTTTC. This encodes CASSPRGGSGANVLTF.

This clonotype occurred a few times. The chain joins TRBV28 to TRBJ2-1; D not resolved. Germline CDR1 is MDHEN and CDR2 is SYDVKM. Trimming took off 5 bases at V and 11 bases at J, with 13 bases between the two ends. The CDR3 is 12 amino acids. The CDR3 nucleotides read TGTGCCAGCAGTCCCAGCCTAGTGCAGCAGTTCTTC. Translated: CASSPSLVQQFF. The variable domain in full, completed from reference TRBV28 and TRBJ2-1, reads DVKVTQSSRYLVKRTGEKVFLECVQDMDHENMFWYRQDPGLGLRLIYFSYDVKMKEKGDIPEGYSVSREKKERFSLILESASTNQTSMYLCASSPSLVQQFFGPGTRLTVL.

This chain uses TRBV4-3 with TRBJ2-1; tentative D call: TRBD1 (5 bases). Trimming took off 0 bases at V and 0 bases at J, with 15 bases between the two ends. Germline values: CDR1 LGHNA, CDR2 YSLEER. CDR3 length: 18 residues. Written as DNA, the CDR3 is TGCGCCAGCAGCCAAGATTCCTGGACAAGCAGCTCCTACAATGAGCAGTTCTTC. This sequence encodes CASSQDSWTSSSYNEQFF.

This clonotype was seen repeatedly, ten times or more. The chain combines TRBV4-2 with TRBJ1-2; 8 bases map to TRBD1. The junction had 6 bases not matched to a gene; V was cut back by 1 base and J by 5 bases. The CDR3 consists of 15 residues. Looked up from germline, CDR1 is LGHNA and CDR2 is YNFKEQ. This CDR3 is CASSQVWDRMYGYTF. In DNA, the CDR3 is TGTGCCAGCAGCCAAGTGTGGGACAGGATGTATGGCTACACCTTC.

This chain joins TRBV29-1 and TRBJ2-7; D may be TRBD1 (6 bases). Germline V lookup: CDR1 SQVTM, CDR2 ANQGSEA. V was cut by 1 base and J by 0 bases, with 10 bases left in between. The CDR3 covers 14 residues. The CDR3 spells CSVEAGDSSYEQYF. The CDR3 region has the DNA TGCAGCGTTGAAGCAGGGGATAGCTCCTACGAGCAGTACTTC.

This sequence joins TRBV4-1 and TRBJ2-1; 9 bases fit TRBD2. The CDR3 sequence is 15 residues long. CDR1 and CDR2 (germline): MGHRA, YSYEKL. The V segment lost 4 bases and the J segment 5 bases; nucleotides outside the gene matches: 6. The CDR3 reads CASSRLAGVNNEQFF. The CDR3 nucleotides are TGCGCCAGCAGCCGTTTAGCGGGGGTGAACAATGAGCAGTTCTTC.

The genes are TRBV3-1 and TRBJ2-7; 11 nucleotides agree with TRBD1. The V gene's germline CDR1 is LGHDT and CDR2 YNNKEL (reference sequence). The V and J ends lost 1 base and 9 bases, in that order; junction bases with no gene match: 8. This CDR3 comprises 15 residues. This chain's CDR3 is CASSQAGTGGAWQYF. CDR3 DNA sequence: TGTGCCAGCAGCCAAGCAGGGACAGGGGGGGCTTGGCAGTACTTC.

The V and J genes are TRBV29-1 and TRBJ2-2; TRBD1 agrees at 7 bases. V lost 2 bases to trimming and J lost 0 bases; unmatched junction nucleotides: 0. Per the germline V gene, CDR1 is SQVTM and CDR2 is ANQGSEA. CDR3 length: 14 residues. CDR3 nucleotides: TGCAGCGTTGAACAGGGGGCGAACACCGGGGAGCTGTTTTTT. Its translation: CSVEQGANTGELFF.

This clonotype has only a few counts. The chain has TRBV12-5 and TRBJ1-1, with TRBD1 matching over 10 bases. The CDR3 length is 15 residues. Germline trimming cut 5 bases from V and 3 bases from J; bases unmatched to any gene: 6. Per germline, CDR1 LGHNT and CDR2 FRNRAP. The CDR3 DNA is TGTGCTAGTGGTACAGGACAGGGGGGGGACACTGAAGCTTTCTTT. Its protein is CASGTGQGGDTEAFF.

The sample holds a few counts of this clonotype. The chain recombines TRBV13 with TRBJ1-2; 10 bases line up with TRBD1. This CDR3 has 15 residues. The germline V gene encodes CDR1 PRHDT and CDR2 FYEKMQ (reference sequence). The ends lost 5 bases at V and 1 base at J; junction bases unmatched: 4. The CDR3 region has the DNA TGTGCCAGCAGCCAAAGGGACAGGGGTAACTATGGCTACACCTTC. Its translation: CASSQRDRGNYGYTF.

This clonotype was picked up a small number of times. V usage is TRBV5-1 and J usage is TRBJ2-7; maybe TRBD1 (6 bases). The V gene's germline CDR1 is SGHRS and CDR2 YFSETQ. This CDR3 is 15 amino acids long. The V end lost 1 base, the J end lost 3 bases, and 14 bases lay between the germline ends. CDR3 protein: CASSLSTGPFYEQYF. In DNA, the CDR3 is TGCGCCAGCAGCTTGTCGACAGGCCCGTTCTACGAGCAGTACTTC. Full variable domain (rest looked up from reference TRBV5-1 and TRBJ2-7): KAGVTQTPRYLIKTRGQQVTLSCSPISGHRSVSWYQQTPGQGLQFLFEYFSETQRNKGNFPGRFSGRQFSNSRSEMNVSTLELGDSALYLCASSLSTGPFYEQYFGPGTRLTVT.

This chain joins TRBV7-7 and TRBJ2-1, with 8 bases aligning to TRBD2. The CDR3 consists of 15 residues. V dropped 3 bases and J dropped 8; count of bases not matched to a gene: 9. Per the germline V gene, CDR1 is SSHAT and CDR2 is FNYEAQ (reference sequence). DNA for the CDR3: TGTGCCAGCAGCTTGATGAGCGGGAGAGGCTATGAGCAGTTCTTC. Translated: CASSLMSGRGYEQFF.

This clonotype has only a few counts. The J gene is TRBJ2-1, the V gene TRBV5-6; D perhaps matches TRBD1 (5 bases). The germline V gene has CDR1 SGHDT and CDR2 YYEEEE. The V gene lost 3 bases and the J gene lost 8 bases, with 21 bases spanning the gap. The CDR3 loop spans 16 amino acids. CDR3 sequence: CASSSALRQGVHEQFF. The CDR3 DNA sequence: TGTGCCAGCAGCTCGGCACTGAGGCAGGGCGTACATGAGCAGTTCTTC.

This clonotype was detected many times. The chain has TRBV27 and TRBJ1-5; unclear D gene. CDR3 length: 13 residues. Germline values: CDR1 MNHEY, CDR2 SMNVEV (reference sequence). The V and J ends lost 2 bases and 2 bases respectively, with 4 bases between them. Here the CDR3 DNA reads TGTGCCAGCAGTTTAAGCGGCAATCAGCCCCAGCATTTT. Translated, it gives CASSLSGNQPQHF.

This chain links TRBV27 with TRBJ2-2, with D perhaps assigned TRBD1 or TRBD2 (5 bases each). Trimming cost V 4 bases and J 4 bases, with 10 bases left between them. Germline loops: CDR1 MNHEY, CDR2 SMNVEV (reference sequence). CDR3 length equals 14 residues. The CDR3 protein is CASSYHGGTGELFF. The DNA for the CDR3 is TGTGCCAGCAGTTACCATGGGGGCACCGGGGAGCTGTTTTTT.

With regard to this clonotype: Germline is not matched at one junction end, which may reflect a read error. This chain joins TRBV20-1 and TRBJ2-3; D possibly corresponds to TRBD1 (6 bases). The germline gives CDR1 DFQATT, CDR2 SNEGSKA (reference sequence). The CDR3 is 15 residues long. DNA for the CDR3: TGCATTGCTAGAGGGCACAGGGATTCGCCAGATACGCAGTATTTT. Protein: CIARGHRDSPDTQYF.

In this sample, this clonotype turned up a few times. The chain recombines TRBV10-1 with TRBJ2-3; D may match TRBD1 or TRBD2 (6 bases each). Trimming took 10 bases from V and 0 from J, leaving 14 bases between them. CDR3 length: 14 amino acids. Per germline, CDR1 WNHNN and CDR2 SYGVQD (reference sequence). CDR3: CATRSGASTDTQYF. The CDR3 DNA follows: TGCGCCACCAGATCGGGGGCTAGCACAGATACGCAGTATTTT.

This chain uses TRBV27 with TRBJ1-2; tentatively, D is TRBD1 (6 bases). CDR1 MNHEY and CDR2 SMNVEV come from the germline V gene (reference sequence). This CDR3 contains 12 residues. V dropped 4 bases and J dropped 7 bases, with 10 bases sitting between them. CDR3 sequence: CASSSGQRGYTF. The CDR3 DNA reads TGTGCCAGCAGTTCCGGACAGCGTGGCTACACCTTC.

V gene TRBV11-2 combines with J gene TRBJ2-7, with 13 nucleotides matching TRBD2. Germline V gene sequence: CDR1 SGHAT, CDR2 FQNNGV. V was pared by 1 base and J by 3 bases, with 6 bases of the junction left unmatched. The CDR3 is made up of 17 amino acids. This CDR3 is CASSLVAGLAGHYEQYF. The CDR3 DNA reads TGTGCCAGCAGCTTAGTGGCGGGACTAGCGGGGCACTACGAGCAGTACTTC.

V gene TRBV6-2 or TRBV6-3 combines with J gene TRBJ1-5; 8 positions agree with TRBD1. This CDR3 has 15 residues. Looked up from germline, CDR1 is MNHEY and CDR2 is SVGEGT. V was clipped by 5 bases and J by 2 bases; unmatched bases: 5. The CDR3 here is CASSPTGVGNQPQHF. The CDR3 DNA is TGTGCCAGCAGTCCGACAGGGGTGGGCAATCAGCCCCAGCATTTT.

This clonotype occurred many times. The chain joins TRBV6-6 to TRBJ2-7, with 8 bases that match TRBD1. CDR1 and CDR2 (germline): MNHNY, SVGAGI (reference sequence). This CDR3 spans 12 amino acids. Trimming at V came to 6 bases and at J to 4 bases, leaving 2 bases not matched to a gene. CDR3 nucleotides: TGTGCCAGCAGGCGGACAGGGTACGAGCAGTACTTC. Translating it yields CASRRTGYEQYF.

V and J are TRBV2 and TRBJ2-6, with a weak D call TRBD1 (7 bases). V was clipped by 5 bases and J by 1 base, with 15 bases between them. From germline, CDR1 is SNHLY and CDR2 FYNNEI. The CDR3 length is 17 residues. CDR3 coding DNA: TGTGCCAGCAGTCGCGGGACAGCCCCTTCTGGGGCCAACGTCCTGACTTTC. This gives the protein CASSRGTAPSGANVLTF.

This clonotype was counted at least ten times. V gene TRBV29-1 combines with J gene TRBJ2-1; TRBD2 matches 8 bases. The germline V gene has CDR1 SQVTM and CDR2 ANQGSEA. With V trimmed by 6 bases and J by 8 bases, 12 bases remained unmatched. CDR3 length equals 14 residues. The CDR3 coding sequence is TGCAGCGTAAGACTAGCGATAAAAGGGGATGAGCAGTTCTTC. Protein product: CSVRLAIKGDEQFF.

This clonotype has only a few counts. This chain's CDR3 is CASSLEGRASGRNEQFF. The CDR3 nucleotides are TGTGCCAGCAGCTTAGAAGGGCGGGCTAGCGGGAGGAATGAGCAGTTCTTC. The chain employs TRBV7-6 and TRBJ2-1; 11 nucleotides align to TRBD2. The germline V gene encodes CDR1 SGHVS and CDR2 FNYEAQ. V gave up 1 base and J gave up 7 bases; unmatched junction bases: 9. The CDR3 is 17 amino acids.